What follows describes a single T cell receptor (beta chain). This record belongs to a study of blood T cell repertoires in COVID-19. Overall study: Samples came from the United States, Italy and Spain, spanning acute and convalescent COVID-19.

Germline V gene data show CDR1 as LGHNA and CDR2 as YSLEER. Trimming left V 0 bases short and J 0 bases short, with 7 bases between. The CDR3 consists of 15 residues. Generated by immunoSEQ multiplex PCR, the TCRdb table keeps only in-frame clones and is missing some. The data hold 150,000 to 200,000 clones, with about 80% observed a single time. J is TRBJ2-3 and V is TRBV4-3, with no clear D. This sequence was found in a woman aged 70 to 79 with acute or convalescent COVID-19. The sample consisted of peripheral blood. CDR3 DNA sequence: TGCGCCAGCAGCCAAGACTGGGCTAGCACAGATACGCAGTATTTT. This gives the protein CASSQDWASTDTQYF.